The rows below give T cell receptor beta chains drawn from one sample of a study of cytomegalovirus exposure and HLA in healthy donors. Method: immunoSEQ multiplex PCR; TCRdb's copy keeps in-frame clones and lacks some. The sample has under 200,000 clones; around three quarters are singletons. The sequenced sample consisted of PBMCs. Receptors were obtained from a woman aged 25 to 45 in good health and CMV-seronegative. Each CDR3 is given with its conserved first and last residue. D genes are given only for firm matches. Clone size, where shown, is once, few, many, or a class for clones that have expanded.

>TRBD2|17|TRBV4-3|-|TRBJ2-2
TGCGCCAGCAGCCAAGACGTGGGGAGCGGGAGGTCCGGGGAGCTGTTTTTT
CASSQDVGSGRSGELFF
>TRBD2|17|TRBV14|-|TRBJ2-1
TGTGCCAGCAGCCAAGGGGTGACTAGCGGGGCACGGAATGAGCAGTTCTTC
CASSQGVTSGARNEQFF
>TRBD1|15|TRBV6-5|-|TRBJ1-1
TGTGCCAGCAGTTACATCCAGGGGGATCACACTGAAGCTTTCTTT
CASSYIQGDHTEAFF
>-|16|TRBV10-3|-|TRBJ1-3
TGTGCCATCAGTGAACTTTCGCCAGGGACTGGAAACACCATATATTTT
CAISELSPGTGNTIYF
>-|13|TRBV6-1|-|TRBJ2-5
TGTGCCAGCATCGGCATACAGCAAGAGACCCAGTACTTC
CASIGIQQETQYF
>TRBD1|14|TRBV5-8|-|TRBJ1-5
TGTGCCAGCAGCGCGGGGACAGGGACTCAGCCCCAGCATTTT
CASSAGTGTQPQHF
>TRBD2|15|TRBV7-3|-|TRBJ2-1
TGTGCCAGCAGTTCCGGACTAGCGGGAGTCGGTGAGCAGTTCTTC
CASSSGLAGVGEQFF
>TRBD1|16|TRBV23-1|-|TRBJ2-3
TGCGCCAGCAAAAGGACAGGAACTTGTTGGCGAGATACGCAGTATTTT
CASKRTGTCWRDTQYF
>-|14|TRBV18|-|TRBJ1-2
TGTGCCAGCTCCCAACGGGGGTTTGGCTATGGCTACACCTTC
CASSQRGFGYGYTF
>TRBD2|24|TRBV5-1|-|TRBJ2-3
TGCGCCAGCAGCTTACCGGGACAGGGGACCGGGACTAGCGGGAGGGCCGGGAGAACAGATACGCAGTATTTT
CASSLPGQGTGTSGRAGRTDTQYF
>-|13|TRBV7-3|-|TRBJ2-2
TGTGCCAGCAGCCCGGCGGGCACCGGGGAGCTGTTTTTT
CASSPAGTGELFF
>TRBD1|15|TRBV6-5|-|TRBJ1-5
TGTGCCAGCAGTAAAGGACAGGGTTCGGTTCAGCCCCAGCATTTT
CASSKGQGSVQPQHF
>TRBD1|13|TRBV5-4|few|TRBJ1-1
TGTGCCAGCAGCTTGACAGGGGAAACTGAAGCTTTCTTT
CASSLTGETEAFF
>TRBD2|15|TRBV27|-|TRBJ2-5
TGTGCCAGCAGTTTTGGGGGGGGTCGGGGTGAGACCCAGTACTTC
CASSFGGGRGETQYF
>-|11|TRBV20-1|-|TRBJ2-7
TGCAGTGCTAGACTCGCGGGTGAGCAGTACTTC
CSARLAGEQYF
>-|12|TRBV27|-|TRBJ2-7
TGTGCCAGCAGTTCCTCAACGACAGGGCAGTACTTC
CASSSSTTGQYF
>-|14|TRBV25-1|-|TRBJ2-7
TGTGCCAGCAGGAGGTCCTGGGTGGAGTACGAGCAGTACTTC
CASRRSWVEYEQYF
>TRBD2|14|TRBV28|-|TRBJ2-5
TGTGCCAGCAGACCCGCATCGGGGGGAGTGACCCAGTACTTC
CASRPASGGVTQYF
>-|17|TRBV5-8|-|TRBJ1-5
TGTGCCAGCAGCTTCTTCGCCAGGGCTTATAGCAATCAGCCCCAGCATTTT
CASSFFARAYSNQPQHF
>TRBD2|21|TRBV19|-|TRBJ2-2
TGTGCCAGTAGTATAGCCGACCCCCGGGGTAGCGGGAAATGGAACACCGGGGAGCTGTTTTTT
CASSIADPRGSGKWNTGELFF
>TRBD1|15|TRBV7-9|-|TRBJ2-7
TGTGCCAGCAGCAAGACAGGGATCGGCTCCTACGAGCAGTACTTC
CASSKTGIGSYEQYF
>-|16|TRBV30|-|TRBJ1-6
TGTGCCTGGAGTGTAAAGGGGCAGATTGGGAATTCACCCCTCCACTTT
CAWSVKGQIGNSPLHF